These 23 T cell receptor beta chains originate from one sample sequenced in a study of cytomegalovirus exposure and HLA in healthy donors. 13 Jbeta primers and 60 Vbeta primers were used for the PCR. Method: immunoSEQ multiplex PCR; TCRdb's copy keeps in-frame clones and lacks some. The data show about 160,000 clones, approximately 80% seen once. Sequencing was carried out using PBMCs. These receptors all come from a woman aged 25 to 39 in good health and CMV-seronegative.

This clone turned up a few times. The chain employs TRBV10-3 and TRBJ2-7; 11 nucleotides line up with TRBD2. The CDR3 totals 15 residues. In germline, CDR1 is ENHRY, CDR2 SYGVKD. V shed 6 bases, J shed 2 bases, and the junction held 6 bases outside the gene matches. The CDR3 is CAIREGLADTYEQYF. CDR3 DNA: TGTGCCATCAGAGAGGGACTAGCGGATACCTACGAGCAGTACTTC.

The chain is built from TRBV29-1 and TRBJ2-7; weak D call: TRBD1 (6 bases). Germline-derived CDR1 and CDR2 are SQVTM and ANQGSEA. The CDR3 loop spans 13 amino acids. Deletions cut 7 bases from V and 5 bases from J, with 18 bases between. CDR3 bases: TGCAGCGCCTCCGAAACAGGGCTCCACGAGCAGTACTTC. Translated: CSASETGLHEQYF.

The J gene is TRBJ2-3, the V gene TRBV29-1; 9 bases match TRBD1. Per germline, CDR1 SQVTM and CDR2 ANQGSEA. Germline trimming cut 1 base from V and 4 bases from J; bases unmatched to any gene: 12. The CDR3 sequence is 17 residues long. This CDR3 reads CSVEGLGQGRRADTQYF. DNA of the CDR3: TGCAGCGTTGAAGGTTTAGGACAGGGGAGAAGGGCAGATACGCAGTATTTT.

The chain is built from TRBV23-1 and TRBJ2-7; 7 bases map to TRBD1. TRBV23-1 is classed as an ORF, of uncertain function. V was clipped by 0 bases and J by 5 bases; unmatched bases: 7. The CDR3 has 15 amino acids. The CDR3 bases are TGCGCCAGCAGTCAATCGAAGACAGGGAGCGACGAGCAGTACTTC. This translates into CASSQSKTGSDEQYF.

The CDR3 region has the DNA TGTGCCAGCAGTGAAGGGACAGGGCGTACAGATACGCAGTATTTT. Protein: CASSEGTGRTDTQYF. V usage is TRBV6-1 and J usage is TRBJ2-3, with TRBD1 matching over 8 bases. The germline V gene encodes CDR1 MNHNS and CDR2 SASEGT. Trimming took 1 base from V and 3 from J; bases not matched to a gene: 3. The CDR3 runs 15 residues.

This clone was observed a few times. CDR3 coding DNA: TGTGCCAGCAGCCGCAGAGACAGGGCCGAGCAGTACTTC. Its protein product is CASSRRDRAEQYF. The J gene is TRBJ2-7, the V gene TRBV7-9, with 7 bases lining up with TRBD1. Germline V gives CDR1 SEHNR, CDR2 FQNEAQ (reference sequence). This CDR3 has 13 amino acids. V shed 5 bases, J shed 6 bases, and the junction held 7 bases outside the gene matches.

V and J are TRBV27 and TRBJ1-3; 9 bases match TRBD1. Per germline, CDR1 MNHEY and CDR2 SMNVEV (reference sequence). V was pared by 5 bases and J by 0 bases, with 8 bases of the junction left unmatched. This CDR3 region has 17 residues. The CDR3 spells CASSRTGGLLSGNTIYF. Written as DNA, the CDR3 is TGTGCCAGCAGTCGAACAGGGGGCCTACTCTCTGGAAACACCATATATTTT.

The rearrangement links TRBV15 to TRBJ2-4, with D tentatively TRBD1 (5 bases). Trimming cost V 1 base and J 5 bases, with 12 bases left between them. CDR3 length: 15 residues. CDR1 and CDR2 from the germline V gene are LNHNV and YYDKDF (reference sequence). CDR3 bases: TGTGCCACCAGCAGAGCGCTGGGGCATGAAAACATTCAGTACTTC. It translates to CATSRALGHENIQYF.

The chain carries TRBV9 and TRBJ2-2, with D unclear. The V end lost 4 bases, the J end lost 1 base, and 17 bases lay between the germline ends. From germline, CDR1 is SGDLS and CDR2 YYNGEE. CDR3 length: 17 amino acids. In DNA, the CDR3 is TGTGCCAGCAGCTCTCGACTGTACGTTAAGAACACCGGGGAGCTGTTTTTT. Its protein product is CASSSRLYVKNTGELFF.

This clone was seen a few times. This chain connects TRBV19 to TRBJ1-6, with TRBD1 matching 7 bases. V was pared by 6 bases and J by 7 bases, with 9 bases of the junction left unmatched. The CDR3 is 15 residues long. Germline CDR1 is LNHDA and CDR2 is SQIVND (reference sequence). In DNA, the CDR3 is TGTGCCAGTAGGACAGGGTTAGGTAGAAATTCACCCCTCCACTTT. This gives the protein CASRTGLGRNSPLHF.

This clone appeared once. The V call is TRBV27, the J call TRBJ1-1, with D possibly TRBD1 on 6 matching bases. Germline V gives CDR1 MNHEY, CDR2 SMNVEV (reference sequence). This CDR3 has 14 amino acids. With 2 bases removed from V and 0 bases from J, the gap between germline ends came to 7 bases. CDR3 nucleotides: TGTGCCAGCAGTTTACGGGACATGAACACTGAAGCTTTCTTT. Translated: CASSLRDMNTEAFF.

This clone was detected only a few times. The genes are TRBV27 and TRBJ1-2; 9 bases map to TRBD1. Germline V lookup: CDR1 MNHEY, CDR2 SMNVEV (reference sequence). Unmatched junction bases numbered 10, after V lost 4 bases and J lost 4 bases. There are 16 residues in the CDR3. The CDR3 loop reads CASSSHLTGGGYGYTF. CDR3 DNA sequence: TGTGCCAGCAGTTCCCACCTGACAGGGGGAGGCTATGGCTACACCTTC.

The chain is built from TRBV4-1 and TRBJ2-5; TRBD2 might be the D (6 bases). This CDR3 region has 13 residues. Germline V CDR1 and CDR2: MGHRA, YSYEKL. V lost 4 bases and J 4 bases, leaving 10 bases between the germline ends. CDR3: CASSPRLGETQYF. The CDR3 DNA is TGCGCCAGCAGCCCTAGACTAGGAGAGACCCAGTACTTC.

This rearrangement joins TRBV25-1 to TRBJ2-7, with 7 positions matching TRBD1. Losses at the gene ends were 1 base for V and 5 bases for J; bases not matched to a gene: 5. This CDR3 spans 14 amino acids. The germline V gene has CDR1 MGHDK and CDR2 SYGVNS. The CDR3: CASSESGGEDEQYF. The CDR3 coding sequence is TGTGCCAGCAGTGAATCAGGGGGTGAGGACGAGCAGTACTTC.

This clone was observed once. The genes are TRBV7-3 and TRBJ2-3; D not resolved. The CDR3 covers 13 residues. V was shortened by 4 bases and J by 4 bases, with 9 bases between the two germline ends. Germline V gene sequence: CDR1 SGHTA, CDR2 FQGTGA. This CDR3 reads CASSSIAADTQYF. In nucleotides, the CDR3 is TGTGCCAGCAGCTCCATAGCAGCAGATACGCAGTATTTT.

The rearrangement uses TRBV10-2 and TRBJ1-5; 8 bases agree with TRBD1. Germline CDR1 reads WSHSY; CDR2 reads SAAADI. V shed 6 bases, J shed 1 base, and the junction held 8 bases outside the gene matches. The CDR3 has 16 amino acids. CDR3 loop: CASSLTGEGSNQPQHF. The CDR3, as DNA: TGCGCCAGCAGCCTGACAGGGGAGGGCAGCAATCAGCCCCAGCATTTT.

CDR3 sequence reads: CASSPQGMYGYTF. DNA for the CDR3: TGTGCCAGCAGTCCACAGGGAATGTATGGCTACACCTTC. V is TRBV11-2 and J is TRBJ1-2, with D possibly TRBD1 on 6 matching bases. The CDR3 consists of 13 residues. CDR1 is SGHAT and CDR2 is FQNNGV in the germline V gene. Trimming took off 6 bases at V and 5 bases at J, with 13 bases between the two ends.

The rearrangement uses TRBV19 and TRBJ1-5; the D gene is possibly TRBD1 (6 bases). CDR3 length: 15 residues. The germline V gene has CDR1 LNHDA and CDR2 SQIVND (reference sequence). The V gene lost 6 bases and the J gene lost 3 bases, with 15 bases spanning the gap. CDR3 sequence reads: CASSITGTPNQPQHF. The CDR3 DNA reads TGTGCCAGTAGCATCACCGGGACACCCAATCAGCCCCAGCATTTT.

This chain connects TRBV5-4 to TRBJ2-1, with D possibly being TRBD2 (5 bases). Trimming removed 4 bases at V and 3 bases at J, with 14 bases between. This CDR3 has 15 residues. CDR1 is SGHNT, CDR2 YYREEE, per germline (reference sequence). The DNA of the CDR3 is TGTGCCAGCAGCAGTACCCGGGATTACTACAATGAGCAGTTCTTC. Its translation: CASSSTRDYYNEQFF.

The chain links TRBV30 to TRBJ1-1, with TRBD1 matching over 8 bases. After removal of 3 bases from V and 0 bases from J, the junction contained 6 bases not matched to a gene. Germline CDR1 GTSNPN, CDR2 SVGIG (reference sequence). This CDR3 has 15 amino acids. The CDR3 protein is CAWRGDRGMNTEAFF. The CDR3 DNA sequence: TGTGCCTGGAGGGGCGACAGGGGAATGAACACTGAAGCTTTCTTT.

The V call is TRBV4-3, the J call TRBJ2-7; 9 nucleotides line up with TRBD2. Germline trimming cut 4 bases from V and 1 base from J; bases unmatched to any gene: 5. This CDR3 is 15 amino acids long. CDR1 is LGHNA and CDR2 is YSLEER in the germline V gene. CDR3 DNA: TGCGCCAGCAGCCCCTTAGCGGGAGTTTCCTACGAGCAGTACTTC. It specifies CASSPLAGVSYEQYF.

The table lists this clone with a few counts. V gene TRBV7-8 combines with J gene TRBJ1-5; weak D call: TRBD1 (6 bases). The CDR3 spans 15 residues. CDR1 is SGHVS and CDR2 is FQNEAQ in the germline V gene. V was pared by 5 bases and J by 4 bases, with 15 bases between. As DNA, the CDR3 is TGTGCCAGCAGCATAACCGGGACACTGAATCAGCCCCAGCATTTT. Its translation is CASSITGTLNQPQHF.

The chain couples TRBV7-3 to TRBJ2-2; 12 bases agree with TRBD2. Germline loops: CDR1 SGHTA, CDR2 FQGTGA. Trimming at V came to 5 bases and at J to 4 bases, leaving 5 bases not matched to a gene. This CDR3 has 16 residues. Here the CDR3 DNA reads TGTGCCAGCAGCCCCAGACTAGCGGGAGTCACCGGGGAGCTGTTTTTT. Its translation: CASSPRLAGVTGELFF.